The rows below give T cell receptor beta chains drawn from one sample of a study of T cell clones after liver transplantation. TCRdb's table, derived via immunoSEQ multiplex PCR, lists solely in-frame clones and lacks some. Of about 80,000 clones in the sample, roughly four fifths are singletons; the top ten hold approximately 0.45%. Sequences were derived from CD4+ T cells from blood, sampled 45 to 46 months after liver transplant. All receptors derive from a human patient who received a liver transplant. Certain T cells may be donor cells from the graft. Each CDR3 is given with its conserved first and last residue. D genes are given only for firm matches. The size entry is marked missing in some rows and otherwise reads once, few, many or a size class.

cdr3_nt: TGTGCCAGCAGTGGTATAGCGGGGCAGTTTGGAGATACGCAGTATTTT
cdr3_aa: CASSGIAGQFGDTQYF
v_call: TRBV6-1
d_call: TRBD2
j_call: TRBJ2-3
clone_size: NA

cdr3_nt: TGCGCCAGTACGAGGGGAGCAAATTCCATGAACACTGAAGCTTTCTTT
cdr3_aa: CASTRGANSMNTEAFF
v_call: TRBV5-1
d_call: NA
j_call: TRBJ1-1
clone_size: NA

cdr3_nt: TGTGCCAGCAGTTTATTAGGAGAAAAACTGTTTTTT
cdr3_aa: CASSLLGEKLFF
v_call: TRBV28
d_call: NA
j_call: TRBJ1-4
clone_size: few

cdr3_nt: TGTGCCAGCAAATTGACAGACCCTTCCTACGAGCAGTACTTC
cdr3_aa: CASKLTDPSYEQYF
v_call: TRBV2
d_call: NA
j_call: TRBJ2-7
clone_size: NA

cdr3_nt: TGTGCCAGCAGCGGGACAGGGGGCGGCAATCAGCCCCAGCATTTT
cdr3_aa: CASSGTGGGNQPQHF
v_call: TRBV2
d_call: TRBD1
j_call: TRBJ1-5
clone_size: NA

cdr3_nt: TGCGCCAGCAGCCAAGGCCTCCGGGGGAGCGGGAGGGCCGGTGAGCAGTTCTTC
cdr3_aa: CASSQGLRGSGRAGEQFF
v_call: TRBV4-1
d_call: TRBD2
j_call: TRBJ2-1
clone_size: NA

cdr3_nt: TGTGCCAGCAGTTTTTGGGGGGGAAACTCTGGAAACACCATATATTTT
cdr3_aa: CASSFWGGNSGNTIYF
v_call: TRBV28
d_call: NA
j_call: TRBJ1-3
clone_size: NA

cdr3_nt: TGTGCCAGCAGTGAATACACCGGCAGGGTGGAAGCTTTCTTT
cdr3_aa: CASSEYTGRVEAFF
v_call: TRBV6-5
d_call: NA
j_call: TRBJ1-1
clone_size: NA

cdr3_nt: TGTGCCAGTAGTCTCTCAATGTCGACAGCGCATTTT
cdr3_aa: CASSLSMSTAHF
v_call: TRBV19
d_call: NA
j_call: TRBJ1-5
clone_size: NA

cdr3_nt: TGTGCCAGCAGCGGCCAGTTCACCGGGGAGCTGTTTTTT
cdr3_aa: CASSGQFTGELFF
v_call: TRBV5-4
d_call: NA
j_call: TRBJ2-2
clone_size: NA

cdr3_nt: TGTGCCAGCTCACGTGGACAGGGCGAGCAGTACTTC
cdr3_aa: CASSRGQGEQYF
v_call: TRBV18
d_call: TRBD1
j_call: TRBJ2-7
clone_size: NA

cdr3_nt: TGTGCCAGCAGCTTAGCAAGGGTGGGGGAGACCCAGTACTTC
cdr3_aa: CASSLARVGETQYF
v_call: TRBV7-2
d_call: NA
j_call: TRBJ2-5
clone_size: NA

cdr3_nt: TGTGCCAGCTCACCAAGGGAATCCGGGGAGCTGTTTTTT
cdr3_aa: CASSPRESGELFF
v_call: TRBV18
d_call: NA
j_call: TRBJ2-2
clone_size: NA

cdr3_nt: TGTGCCAGCAGCTTGTGGAATGAGCAGTTCTTC
cdr3_aa: CASSLWNEQFF
v_call: TRBV5-6
d_call: NA
j_call: TRBJ2-1
clone_size: NA

cdr3_nt: TGTGCCAGCAGTTACTCGAGGTACAATGAGCAGTTCTTC
cdr3_aa: CASSYSRYNEQFF
v_call: TRBV6-5
d_call: NA
j_call: TRBJ2-1
clone_size: NA

cdr3_nt: TGTGCCAGCAGCCAACAAACGGGACTAGCGGGATTGGGGACCCAGTACTTC
cdr3_aa: CASSQQTGLAGLGTQYF
v_call: TRBV14
d_call: TRBD2
j_call: TRBJ2-5
clone_size: NA

cdr3_nt: TGTGCCAGCAGCGCCGGGACACGGCAGGGGGGGACCCAGTACTTC
cdr3_aa: CASSAGTRQGGTQYF
v_call: TRBV5-6
d_call: NA
j_call: TRBJ2-5
clone_size: NA

cdr3_nt: TGTGCCAGCAGCTCCCTCGTCCGCGGGAGGATCGGGGAGCTGTTTTTT
cdr3_aa: CASSSLVRGRIGELFF
v_call: TRBV5-4
d_call: TRBD2
j_call: TRBJ2-2
clone_size: NA

cdr3_nt: TGCGCCAGCAGCTTGGAGGGCGGCCACGAGCAGTACTTC
cdr3_aa: CASSLEGGHEQYF
v_call: TRBV5-1
d_call: NA
j_call: TRBJ2-7
clone_size: NA

cdr3_nt: TGTGCCAGCAGTGCCTCCGGGGCCGGCTACGAGCAGTACTTC
cdr3_aa: CASSASGAGYEQYF
v_call: TRBV25-1
d_call: NA
j_call: TRBJ2-7
clone_size: NA

cdr3_nt: TGTGCCAGCAGCCCGGACACCTTGAATGAAAAACTGTTTTTT
cdr3_aa: CASSPDTLNEKLFF
v_call: TRBV5-4
d_call: NA
j_call: TRBJ1-4
clone_size: NA

cdr3_nt: TGCGCCAGCAGAAGACAGGGGGGATATGAAAAACTGTTTTTT
cdr3_aa: CASRRQGGYEKLFF
v_call: TRBV5-1
d_call: TRBD1
j_call: TRBJ1-4
clone_size: NA

cdr3_nt: TGTGCCAGCAGCTTATTTTCAGGAGAAGAGACCCAGTACTTC
cdr3_aa: CASSLFSGEETQYF
v_call: TRBV7-9
d_call: NA
j_call: TRBJ2-5
clone_size: NA

cdr3_nt: TGCGCCAGTAGTATACTAGCGGGAGGGCCAATAGATGAGCAGTTCTTC
cdr3_aa: CASSILAGGPIDEQFF
v_call: TRBV10-2
d_call: TRBD2
j_call: TRBJ2-1
clone_size: NA

cdr3_nt: TGCAGCACTAGGTTGGCGACCTATGGCTACACCTTC
cdr3_aa: CSTRLATYGYTF
v_call: TRBV29-1
d_call: NA
j_call: TRBJ1-2
clone_size: NA

cdr3_nt: TGCGCCAGCGATTCGAACTACGAGCAGTACTTC
cdr3_aa: CASDSNYEQYF
v_call: TRBV10-2
d_call: NA
j_call: TRBJ2-7
clone_size: NA

cdr3_nt: TGCGCCAGCAGCTGGGGAGAGGGACAGGGGGCTGATGAGCAGTTCTTC
cdr3_aa: CASSWGEGQGADEQFF
v_call: TRBV5-1
d_call: TRBD1
j_call: TRBJ2-1
clone_size: NA

cdr3_nt: TGTGCCAGCTTCCCGGATCCCTCCCCCTACACTGAAGCTTTCTTT
cdr3_aa: CASFPDPSPYTEAFF
v_call: TRBV18
d_call: NA
j_call: TRBJ1-1
clone_size: NA

cdr3_nt: TGTGCCAGCGTCCAGAACTATGGCTACACCTTC
cdr3_aa: CASVQNYGYTF
v_call: TRBV2
d_call: NA
j_call: TRBJ1-2
clone_size: NA

cdr3_nt: TGCAGCGCCCGGGTAGCTTCGACCAAAAACATTCAGTACTTC
cdr3_aa: CSARVASTKNIQYF
v_call: TRBV29-1
d_call: NA
j_call: TRBJ2-4
clone_size: NA